This entry describes one T cell receptor beta chain. The antigen remains unidentified. These data come from a study of brain metastases from non-small cell lung cancer. Study observations and caveats: T-cell infiltration was lower in brain metastases than primaries (P < 0.001). T-cell clones appeared expanded in around 60% of brain metastases relative to matched primary tumors.

The ends were cut back, 5 bases at V and 2 bases at J, with 8 bases in the middle. The CDR3 length is 13 residues. Germline CDR1 SEHNR, CDR2 FQNEAQ (reference sequence). The assay was immunoSEQ multiplex PCR, and TCRdb's table has in-frame clones only and misses some. The sample has 2,000 or so clones; 91% are singletons. The sequence was obtained from a donor aged 40 or over with non-small cell lung cancer. The chain links TRBV7-9 to TRBJ2-3, with D uncertain. Sequences were obtained from primary lung tumor tissue. The chain's CDR3 is CASSQRTTDTQYF. The CDR3 DNA follows: TGTGCCAGCAGCCAAAGAACCACAGATACGCAGTATTTT. The full variable domain, completed using reference TRBV7-9 and TRBJ2-3, is DTGVSQNPRHKITKRGQNVTFRCDPISEHNRLYWYRQTLGQGPEFLTYFQNEAQLEKSRLLSDRFSAERPKGSFSTLEIQRTEQGDSAMYLCASSQRTTDTQYFGPGTRLTVL.